The 10 T cell receptor beta chains below were found in one sample sequenced in a study of metastatic and nonmetastatic thyroid tumors. Using MiXCR, TCRdb re-called clones from the PCR reads. The sample shows about 93,000 clones, about 13% of them seen only once. Until they underwent thyroid surgery, no patient had received any treatment. What was sequenced was blood. These receptors came from a female donor with papillary thyroid cancer or a benign thyroid nodule (not recorded which). Some clones in this sample may be carry-over from other donors' samples.

This chain uses TRBV20-1 with TRBJ2-7; 9 bases match TRBD1. This CDR3 has 15 residues. Germline values: CDR1 DFQATT, CDR2 SNEGSKA (reference sequence). The junction had 11 bases not matched to a gene; V was cut back by 4 bases and J by 4 bases. This chain's CDR3 is CSATDPGTGTYEQYF. CDR3 coding DNA: TGCAGTGCTACGGACCCCGGGACAGGGACATACGAGCAGTACTTC.

This clone has a count of ten or more. The chain recombines TRBV6-1 with TRBJ1-6; 10 bases are shared with TRBD1. The CDR3 covers 15 residues. Trimming at V came to 7 bases and at J to 7 bases, leaving 7 bases not matched to a gene. CDR1 is MNHNS, CDR2 SASEGT, per germline. CDR3: CASTDRGLGNSPLHF. In nucleotides, the CDR3 is TGTGCCAGCACCGACAGGGGGCTAGGCAATTCACCCCTCCACTTT.

This clone has ten or more counts. This chain joins TRBV9 and TRBJ2-7; D is unresolved. Germline assignment: CDR1 SGDLS and CDR2 YYNGEE. Trimming took off 0 bases at V and 2 bases at J, with 9 bases between the two ends. CDR3 size: 14 residues. CDR3 amino acids: CASSVASTPYEQYF. CDR3 nucleotides: TGTGCCAGCAGCGTAGCTAGTACCCCCTACGAGCAGTACTTC.

The sample holds many counts of this clone. The chain combines TRBV3-1 with TRBJ2-7, with D unresolved. The CDR3 is 15 residues long. Germline loops: CDR1 LGHDT, CDR2 YNNKEL (reference sequence). Deletions cut 5 bases from V and 0 bases from J, with 14 bases between. The CDR3 region has the DNA TGTGCCAGCAGCTTTATATCCCGGGCCTCCTACGAGCAGTACTTC. It codes for CASSFISRASYEQYF.

This clone came up many times. The chain carries TRBV30 and TRBJ2-6; 9 positions agree with TRBD2. This CDR3 is built from 16 residues. The J segment lost 3 bases and the V segment lost 4 bases, leaving 7 bases of the junction unmatched. Germline lookup yields CDR1 GTSNPN and CDR2 SVGIG (reference sequence). The chain's CDR3 is CAWTHSGRSGANVLTF. DNA for the CDR3: TGTGCCTGGACGCATAGCGGGAGAAGTGGGGCCAACGTCCTGACTTTC. The entire variable domain, with the rest obtained from reference TRBV30 and TRBJ2-6, is as follows: SQTIHQWPATLVQPVGSPLSLECTVEGTSNPNLYWYRQAAGRGLQLLFYSVGIGQISSEVPQNLSASRPQDRQFILSSKKLLLSDSGFYLCAWTHSGRSGANVLTFGAGSRLTVL.

This clone was picked up many times. The chain joins TRBV14 to TRBJ1-1; D is undetermined. CDR3 size: 13 residues. Trimming shortened V by 2 bases and J by 6 bases, and 10 bases separated the two germline ends. Germline lookup yields CDR1 SGHDN and CDR2 FVKESK. CDR3 protein: CASSQSIGSEAFF. The CDR3, as DNA: TGTGCCAGCAGCCAAAGTATAGGGTCTGAAGCTTTCTTT.

This clone was found many times. V and J are TRBV27 and TRBJ1-1, with TRBD1 as a possible D gene (5 bases). Germline V gene sequence: CDR1 MNHEY, CDR2 SMNVEV (reference sequence). CDR3 length equals 14 residues. V lost 6 bases, J lost 2 bases, and 13 bases lay in between. In DNA form, the CDR3 reads TGTGCCAGCAGGCCGGGACGGGAAAACACTGAAGCTTTCTTT. It encodes CASRPGRENTEAFF.

This clone was detected ten times or more. V is TRBV5-1 and J is TRBJ2-1, with 13 bases identical to TRBD2. After removal of 5 bases from V and 5 bases from J, the junction contained 4 bases not matched to a gene. The CDR3 is 15 residues long. The germline V gene encodes CDR1 SGHRS and CDR2 YFSETQ. This chain's CDR3 is CASSSGLAGNNEQFF. The CDR3 DNA reads TGCGCCAGCAGTTCGGGACTAGCGGGAAACAATGAGCAGTTCTTC.

This clone appeared many times. The V and J genes are TRBV27 and TRBJ1-4, with 7 bases aligning to TRBD1. CDR1 is MNHEY and CDR2 is SMNVEV in the germline V gene (reference sequence). V shed 10 bases, J shed 4 bases, and the junction held 6 bases outside the gene matches. The CDR3 has 13 residues. In DNA, the CDR3 is TGTGCCACCGGACGGGACAGTAATGAAAAACTGTTTTTT. Translated: CATGRDSNEKLFF.

This clone was seen many times. V and J are TRBV28 and TRBJ1-5, with D uncertain. V was clipped by 6 bases and J by 0 bases, with 12 bases between them. Germline values: CDR1 MDHEN, CDR2 SYDVKM. This CDR3 is 15 amino acids long. This CDR3 reads CASSHTVHSNQPQHF. The CDR3, as DNA: TGTGCCAGCAGCCATACAGTACATAGCAATCAGCCCCAGCATTTT.